This T cell receptor (beta chain) is drawn from a study of T-cell reconstitution after alpha-beta-depleted transplantation in children. Overall study results and limits: Some patients showed high day-60 TCRbeta diversity, which derived from surviving recipient T cells and thymic progenitors. T-cell counts and diversity were attributed mostly to newly produced T cells one year after transplant. As was reported, about two months after transplant, alpha-beta T cells came from several hundred expanded graft clones.

The CDR3 has 17 residues. Trimming removed 0 bases from V and 4 bases from J, with 16 bases in between. Germline assignment: CDR1 LGHNA and CDR2 YSLEER. In the case of this clonotype: Its antigen remains unknown.

The TCRbeta library incorporated unique molecular identifiers. TCRdb itself ran the PCR reads through MiXCR, one entry per CDR3 protein. The sample lists just under 350,000 distinct CDR3 sequences; 16% were seen once. This clonotype originated in a male patient aged 2-15 years who had a stem cell transplant for acute lymphoblastic leukemia, so the T cells may come from the graft donor. V gene TRBV4-3 combines with J gene TRBJ2-1, with a weak D call TRBD2 (5 bases). The source material was PBMCs, mostly from graft donor cells, sampled 360 days after TCRalphabeta/CD19-depleted stem cell transplant. This chain's CDR3 is CASSQEGRTGPYNEQFF. The CDR3 DNA is TGCGCCAGCAGCCAAGAAGGGAGAACGGGTCCTTACAATGAGCAGTTCTTC.